The rows below give T cell receptor beta chains drawn from one sample of a study of T cell repertoires in cytomegalovirus infection. Each CDR3 protein is one row after TCRdb ran MiXCR on the reads. The sample records about 530,000 distinct CDR3 sequences, around 27% being singletons. The sequencing input was PBMCs. The receptors shown here come from a human donor in good health (CMV status not recorded). Some clones in this sample may be carry-over from other donors' samples. CDR3s include the opening cysteine and the closing phenylalanine or tryptophan.

v_gene: TRBV7-9
CDR3aa: CASSLYYF

v_gene: TRBV6-5
CDR3aa: CASSYSPKWSNEQFF

v_gene: TRBV5-4
CDR3aa: CASSLASGNTDTQYF

v_gene: TRBV7-3
CDR3aa: CASSSLSTDTQYF

v_gene: TRBV7-8
CDR3aa: CASSPNLRQGQETQYF

v_gene: TRBV10-3
CDR3aa: CAIGGGFQETQYF

v_gene: TRBV7-9
CDR3aa: CASSFGTPGLAGVFDTQYF

v_gene: TRBV5-1
CDR3aa: CASSEPPNTGELFF

v_gene: TRBV18
CDR3aa: CASSPTGSLSNQPQHF

v_gene: TRBV7-8
CDR3aa: CASSLGQGEINEKLFF

v_gene: TRBV5-4
CDR3aa: CASSPGTSRHTGELFF

v_gene: TRBV27
CDR3aa: CASSLSDLRDSPYGYTF

v_gene: TRBV19
CDR3aa: CASRVLAGGTDTQYF

v_gene: TRBV12-3/TRBV12-4
CDR3aa: CASTFPPDSNYGYTF

v_gene: TRBV7-9
CDR3aa: CASSFGFTGELFF

v_gene: TRBV6-1
CDR3aa: CASRVAGGNEQYF

v_gene: TRBV20-1
CDR3aa: CSARVDRGHYGYTF

v_gene: TRBV7-2
CDR3aa: CASLPAGVQETQYF

v_gene: TRBV29-1
CDR3aa: CSVDGGETQYF

v_gene: TRBV7-2
CDR3aa: CASSLVWVGGLKNTEAFF

v_gene: TRBV7-9
CDR3aa: CASSLVPGNTQYF

v_gene: TRBV4-3
CDR3aa: CASSQGGLARTGELFF

v_gene: TRBV4-1
CDR3aa: CASSQDRWGQGSPQYF

v_gene: TRBV7-2
CDR3aa: CASSALRETQYF

v_gene: TRBV12-3/TRBV12-4
CDR3aa: CASSSHGTGVAEAFF

v_gene: TRBV30
CDR3aa: CAWSLTGRNEQFF

v_gene: TRBV5-6
CDR3aa: CASSSRLAPWDEQFF

v_gene: TRBV7-2
CDR3aa: CASSLALPGGSSYNEQFF

v_gene: TRBV7-2
CDR3aa: CASSSSWEQYF

v_gene: TRBV5-3
CDR3aa: CAFQGQGAREKLFF

v_gene: TRBV7-3
CDR3aa: CASSSRLRGHLIYGYTF

v_gene: TRBV19
CDR3aa: CASSITGTGGDEAFF

v_gene: TRBV7-2
CDR3aa: CASSLIGQGANYGYTF

v_gene: TRBV7-2
CDR3aa: CASSFPPGFRDEQYF

v_gene: TRBV11-2
CDR3aa: CASSLFGANTEAFF

v_gene: TRBV7-3
CDR3aa: CASSPGTYSGNTIYF

v_gene: TRBV6-2/TRBV6-3
CDR3aa: CASSRPSNEQFF

v_gene: TRBV7-2
CDR3aa: CASSSLAGGGDTQYF

v_gene: TRBV6-2/TRBV6-3
CDR3aa: CASSPHTGTDNQPQHF

v_gene: TRBV27
CDR3aa: CASRQTSGSYNEQFF

v_gene: TRBV4-1
CDR3aa: CASSQGRAYIYGYTF

v_gene: TRBV18
CDR3aa: CASSSGGGQPQHF

v_gene: TRBV7-6
CDR3aa: CASSLSVRVEQFF

v_gene: TRBV10-3
CDR3aa: CAISEMSGTGPQGFYGYTF

v_gene: TRBV7-6
CDR3aa: CASSPGLAGVGETQYF

v_gene: TRBV7-2
CDR3aa: CASSLDRGLGDTQYF

v_gene: TRBV12-3/TRBV12-4
CDR3aa: CASTIEVRGVVEGYTF

v_gene: TRBV5-6
CDR3aa: CASSDTGTGRDIQYF

v_gene: TRBV6-1
CDR3aa: CASSEGASTDTQYF

v_gene: TRBV12-5
CDR3aa: CASGFGTSGGQETQYF